This T cell receptor beta chain was recorded in a study of cytomegalovirus exposure and HLA in healthy donors. V was pared by 5 bases and J by 3 bases, with 7 bases of the junction left unmatched. The CDR3 is 15 residues long. Germline V gives CDR1 LNHNV, CDR2 YYDKDF (reference sequence). Amplification used 60 Vbeta primers and 13 Jbeta primers. Some clones are missing from TCRdb's copy, which holds only in-frame ones; the method was immunoSEQ multiplex PCR. Its listing shows 120,000 or so clones. The chain uses TRBV15 and TRBJ1-5; 7 nucleotides align to TRBD1. Source material: PBMCs. The source of this sequence is a man aged 18 to 30 in good health and CMV-seronegative. As DNA, the CDR3 is TGTGCCACCAGCGTGACAGGGTTGGACAATCAGCCCCAGCATTTT. It is translated as CATSVTGLDNQPQHF. Filled out from reference TRBV15 and TRBJ1-5, the complete variable domain reads DAMVIQNPRYQVTQFGKPVTLSCSQTLNHNVMYWYQQKSSQAPKLLFHYYDKDFNNEADTPDNFQSRRPNTSFCFLDIRSPGLGDTAMYLCATSVTGLDNQPQHFGDGTRLSIL.